This T cell receptor beta chain appears in the sequencing data of a study of shared clonotypes between healthy human individuals. General observations from the study: Compared with memory subsets, naive subsets generally had larger estimated richness.

V lost 7 bases to trimming and J lost 4 bases, with 17 bases between them. The germline gives CDR1 LNHDA, CDR2 SQIVND (reference sequence). This CDR3 is built from 15 residues. In the source study's methods: Filtering of immunoSEQ junctional sequences could not match full-length read filtering. Only in-frame clones appear in the TCRdb table, and some are missing; sequencing was by immunoSEQ multiplex PCR. V, J and clone size were drawn from that table, and D and trimming were deduced from the DNA. The sample yields around 2.5 million clones, 93% seen once. Turning to this clone: Its antigen is unknown.

The sample consisted of naive CD4+ T cells from PBMCs. Subset indicated: CD45RA+ positively selected. The rearrangement links TRBV19 to TRBJ2-1; perhaps TRBD2 as D (5 bases). This receptor was obtained from a young man in good health. Some clones in this sample may be carry-over from other donors' samples. CDR3 bases: TGTGCCAGTAATACGGGGATTAGCGCGTACAATGAGCAGTTCTTC. Translating gives CASNTGISAYNEQFF. The full variable domain, in which reference TRBV19 and TRBJ2-1 provide the parts outside the CDR3, is DGGITQSPKYLFRKEGQNVTLSCEQNLNHDAMYWYRQDPGQGLRLIYYSQIVNDFQKGDIAEGYSVSREKKESFPLTVTSAQKNPTAFYLCASNTGISAYNEQFFGPGTRLTVL.